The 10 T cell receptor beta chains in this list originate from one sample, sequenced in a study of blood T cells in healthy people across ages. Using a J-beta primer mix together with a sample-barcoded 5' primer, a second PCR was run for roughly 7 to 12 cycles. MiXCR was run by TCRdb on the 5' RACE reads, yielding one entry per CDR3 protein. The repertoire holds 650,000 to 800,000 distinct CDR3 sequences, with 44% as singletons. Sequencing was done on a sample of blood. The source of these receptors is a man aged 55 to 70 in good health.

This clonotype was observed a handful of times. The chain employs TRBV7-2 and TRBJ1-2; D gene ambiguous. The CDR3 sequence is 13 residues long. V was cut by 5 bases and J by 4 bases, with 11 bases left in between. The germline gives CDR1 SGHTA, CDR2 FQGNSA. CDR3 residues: CASSGRQVYGYTF. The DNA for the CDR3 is TGTGCCAGCAGCGGGAGGCAGGTCTATGGCTACACCTTC.

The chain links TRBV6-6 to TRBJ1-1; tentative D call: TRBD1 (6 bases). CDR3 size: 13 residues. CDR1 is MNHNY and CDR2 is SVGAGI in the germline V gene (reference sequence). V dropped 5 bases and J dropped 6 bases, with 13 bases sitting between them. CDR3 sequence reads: CASSPQGRPEAFF. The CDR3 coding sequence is TGTGCCAGCAGTCCACAGGGACGGCCTGAAGCTTTCTTT.

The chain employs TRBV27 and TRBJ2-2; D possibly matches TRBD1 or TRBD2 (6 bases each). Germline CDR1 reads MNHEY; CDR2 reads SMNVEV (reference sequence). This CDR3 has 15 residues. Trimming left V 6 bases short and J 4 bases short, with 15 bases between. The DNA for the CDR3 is TGTGCCAGCAGCCTAGGGGGGCGGAGCACCGGGGAGCTGTTTTTT. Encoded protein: CASSLGGRSTGELFF.

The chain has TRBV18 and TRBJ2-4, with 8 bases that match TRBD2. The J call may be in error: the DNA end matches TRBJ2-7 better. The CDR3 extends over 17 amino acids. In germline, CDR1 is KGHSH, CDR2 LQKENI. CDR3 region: CASSPLDSGVSGGEQYF. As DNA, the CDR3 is TGTGCCAGCTCACCCTTGGATAGCGGGGTTTCCGGAGGCGAGCAGTACTTC.

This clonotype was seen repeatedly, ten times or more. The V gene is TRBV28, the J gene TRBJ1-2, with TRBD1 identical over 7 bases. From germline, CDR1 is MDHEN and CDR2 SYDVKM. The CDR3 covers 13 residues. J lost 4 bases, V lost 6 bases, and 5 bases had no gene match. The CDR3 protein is CASRDRDSYGYTF. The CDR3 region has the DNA TGTGCCAGCAGAGACCGGGACAGCTATGGCTACACCTTC.

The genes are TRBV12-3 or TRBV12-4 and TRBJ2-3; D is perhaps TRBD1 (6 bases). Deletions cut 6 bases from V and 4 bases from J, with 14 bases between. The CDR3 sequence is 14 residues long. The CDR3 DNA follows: TGTGCCAGCAGCCACAGGGTGGGTTCAGATACGCAGTATTTT. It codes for CASSHRVGSDTQYF.

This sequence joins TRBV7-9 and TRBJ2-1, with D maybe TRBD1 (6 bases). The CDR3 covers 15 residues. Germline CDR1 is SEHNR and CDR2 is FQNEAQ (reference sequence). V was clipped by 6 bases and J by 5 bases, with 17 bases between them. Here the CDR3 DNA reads TGTGCCAGCAGTCTCGAGGACAGACCCCACAATGAGCAGTTCTTC. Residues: CASSLEDRPHNEQFF.

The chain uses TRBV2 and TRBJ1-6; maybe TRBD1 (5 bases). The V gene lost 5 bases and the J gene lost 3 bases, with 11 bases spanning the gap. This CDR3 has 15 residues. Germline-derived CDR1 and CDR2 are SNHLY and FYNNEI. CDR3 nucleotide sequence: TGTGCCAGCAGTAACGGGGGGAACTATAATTCACCCCTCCACTTT. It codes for CASSNGGNYNSPLHF.

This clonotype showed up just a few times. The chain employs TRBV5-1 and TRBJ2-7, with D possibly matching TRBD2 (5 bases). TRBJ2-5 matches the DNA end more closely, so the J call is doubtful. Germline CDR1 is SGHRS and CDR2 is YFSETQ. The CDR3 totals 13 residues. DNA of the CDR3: TGCGCCAGCAGCACACCGGAAAGCGGGACCCAGTACTTC. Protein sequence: CASSTPESGTQYF.

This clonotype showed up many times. CDR3 in DNA: TGCGCCAGCAGCTCACGAAATCGGAGAACTAGCGGGGGCTCACCCTACGAGCAGTACTTC. It codes for CASSSRNRRTSGGSPYEQYF. V and J are TRBV5-1 and TRBJ2-7; 11 bases agree with TRBD2. The CDR3 sequence is 20 residues long. Trimming at V came to 3 bases and at J to 2 bases, leaving 19 bases not matched to a gene. Germline V gene lookup returns CDR1 SGHRS and CDR2 YFSETQ.